The rows below give T cell receptor beta chains drawn from one sample of a study of metastatic and nonmetastatic thyroid tumors. TCRdb reanalyzed the PCR reads with MiXCR. The profile shows around 22,000 clones, roughly 9.7% of them singletons. The sample consisted of blood. These receptor sequences come from a female donor with papillary thyroid cancer or a benign thyroid nodule (not recorded which). Some clones in this sample may be carry-over from other donors' samples. Each CDR3 is given with its conserved first and last residue. A D gene is named only where the DNA matches it firmly. Size is omitted from some rows. Given values are once, few, many or a class for expanded clones.

V	J	D	size	CDR3	DNA
TRBV7-2	TRBJ2-7	-	many	CASSLGGDYEQYF	TGTGCCAGCAGCTTAGGGGGAGACTACGAGCAGTACTTC
TRBV3-1	TRBJ2-3	TRBD2	few	CASSQAQREISDTQYF	TGTGCCAGCAGCCAAGCACAGCGGGAGATCAGTGATACGCAGTATTTT
TRBV20-1	TRBJ1-3	-	many	CSARDLGSSGNTIYF	TGCAGTGCTAGAGATTTGGGGAGCTCTGGAAACACCATATATTTT
TRBV4-1	TRBJ2-2	-	many	CASSLKGLGGELFF	TGCGCCAGCAGCCTCAAGGGGTTGGGCGGGGAGCTGTTTTTT
TRBV4-1	TRBJ1-2	-	-	CASSQDLYRGNYGYTF	TGCGCCAGCAGCCAAGATCTGTACAGAGGAAACTATGGCTACACCTTC
TRBV28	TRBJ2-3	-	-	CASSLGPDTQYF	TGTGCCAGCAGTTTGGGCCCAGATACGCAGTATTTT
TRBV19	TRBJ2-6	-	many	CASGRGAAGANVLTF	TGTGCCAGTGGTCGGGGGGCGGCTGGGGCCAACGTCCTGACTTTC
TRBV5-1	TRBJ2-1	-	many	CASSLVGLSAYNEQFF	TGCGCCAGCAGCTTGGTTGGCTTGTCCGCCTACAATGAGCAGTTCTTC
TRBV20-1	TRBJ1-4	-	many	CSALGSGDSNEKLFF	TGCAGTGCTTTAGGGTCAGGGGACTCTAATGAAAAACTGTTTTTT
TRBV11-2	TRBJ1-3	-	many	CASSPRETSGNTIYF	TGTGCCAGCAGCCCCAGGGAAACTTCTGGAAACACCATATATTTT
TRBV20-1	TRBJ1-2	-	many	CSARTAGNYGYTF	TGCAGTGCTAGGACAGCCGGTAACTATGGCTACACCTTC
TRBV12-3/TRBV12-4	TRBJ2-7	-	-	CASSLQGPPYEQYF	TGTGCCAGCAGTTTACAGGGGCCACCCTACGAGCAGTACTTC
TRBV4-3	TRBJ2-3	TRBD2	many	CASSQGTSRSSTDTQYF	TGCGCCAGCAGCCAAGGGACTAGCAGAAGTAGCACAGATACGCAGTATTTT
TRBV7-2	TRBJ2-2	-	many	CASSKTPNTGELFF	TGTGCCAGCAGTAAGACACCTAACACCGGGGAGCTGTTTTTT
TRBV6-7	TRBJ2-1	TRBD2	few	CASRTVGLAADEQFF	TGTGCCAGCAGAACGGTCGGACTAGCGGCGGATGAGCAGTTCTTC
TRBV25-1	TRBJ1-2	-	-	CASSETRDSANYGYTF	TGTGCCAGCAGCGAGACAAGGGACTCAGCTAACTATGGCTACACCTTC
TRBV6-4	TRBJ2-7	TRBD2	-	CARAGTSVSVTPFYEQYF	TGTGCCAGGGCCGGTACTAGCGTGTCCGTCACTCCTTTCTACGAGCAGTACTTC
TRBV29-1	TRBJ1-3	-	many	CSVVSGNTIYF	TGCAGCGTAGTCTCTGGAAACACCATATATTTT
TRBV11-1	TRBJ2-7	TRBD1	many	CASSTRTTDRGRGLEQYF	TGTGCCAGCAGCACACGAACAACTGACAGGGGTAGAGGACTCGAGCAGTACTTC
TRBV7-6	TRBJ1-1	-	many	CASSSRAEAFF	TGTGCCAGCAGTTCGAGGGCTGAAGCTTTCTTT
TRBV6-5	TRBJ1-6	TRBD1	few	CASSYSGQPYNSPLHF	TGTGCCAGCAGTTACTCGGGACAGCCCTATAATTCACCCCTCCACTTT
TRBV15	TRBJ2-7	TRBD2	many	CATSRDLLAGQYF	TGTGCCACCAGCAGAGATCTTCTAGCGGGGCAGTACTTC
TRBV13	TRBJ2-7	-	many	CASSRDETYEQYF	TGTGCCAGCAGCAGGGATGAGACCTACGAGCAGTACTTC
TRBV7-8	TRBJ2-3	-	many	CASSFRGWPQYF	TGTGCCAGCAGCTTTAGGGGGTGGCCCCAGTATTTT
TRBV20-1	TRBJ1-2	-	many	CSAASTGTNYGYTF	TGCAGTGCTGCGAGCACAGGCACTAACTATGGCTACACCTTC
TRBV24-1	TRBJ2-5	TRBD2	many	CATSDFEGGRPLGSETQYF	TGTGCCACCAGTGATTTTGAAGGCGGGAGGCCACTAGGGTCGGAGACCCAGTACTTC